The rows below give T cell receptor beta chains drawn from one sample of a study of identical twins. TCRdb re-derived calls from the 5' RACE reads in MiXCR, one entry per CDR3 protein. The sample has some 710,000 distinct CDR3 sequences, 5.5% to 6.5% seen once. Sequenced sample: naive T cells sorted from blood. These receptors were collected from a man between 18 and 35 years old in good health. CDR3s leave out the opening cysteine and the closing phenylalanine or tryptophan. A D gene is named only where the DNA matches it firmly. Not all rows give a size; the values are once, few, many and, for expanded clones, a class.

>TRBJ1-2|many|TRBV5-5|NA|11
ASSLHGGVGYT
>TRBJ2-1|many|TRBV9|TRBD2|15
ASSSNPTSASYNEQF
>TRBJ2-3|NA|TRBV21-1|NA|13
ASGQGNPSTDTQY
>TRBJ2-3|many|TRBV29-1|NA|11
SVALAAGDTQY
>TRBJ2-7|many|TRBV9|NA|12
ASSVEALGYEQY
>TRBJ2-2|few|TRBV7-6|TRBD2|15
ASSLVRTSGNTGELF
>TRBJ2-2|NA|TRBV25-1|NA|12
ASHFGTETGELF
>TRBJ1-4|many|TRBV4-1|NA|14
ASSQDSGRGVEKLF
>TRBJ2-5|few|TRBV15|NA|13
ATSTRTWGQETQY
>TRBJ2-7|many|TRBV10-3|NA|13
AIRNIKQGTYEQY
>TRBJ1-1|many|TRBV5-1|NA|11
ASSLAADLEAF
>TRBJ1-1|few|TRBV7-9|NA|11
ASSLGDATEAF
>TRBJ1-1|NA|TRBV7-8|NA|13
ASSLDSGMNTEAF
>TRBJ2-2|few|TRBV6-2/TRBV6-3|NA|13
ASSYRTSNTGELF
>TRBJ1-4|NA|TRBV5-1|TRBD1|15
ASSLDGQVATNEKLF
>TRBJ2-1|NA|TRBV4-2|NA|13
ASSLGGLGNNEQF
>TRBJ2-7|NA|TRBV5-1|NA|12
ASSLALSANEQY
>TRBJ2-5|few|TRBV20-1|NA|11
SARRTTKETQY
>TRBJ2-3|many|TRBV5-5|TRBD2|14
ASKRRSGTSTDTQY
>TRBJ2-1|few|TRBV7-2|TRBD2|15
ASSLTSSGINRNEQF
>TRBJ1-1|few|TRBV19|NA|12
ASSMVRGNTEAF
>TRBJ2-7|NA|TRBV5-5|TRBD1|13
ASSNLTGYSYEQY
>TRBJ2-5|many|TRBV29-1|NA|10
SVQNGGETQY
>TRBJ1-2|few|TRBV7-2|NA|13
ASSLEGQGLYGYT
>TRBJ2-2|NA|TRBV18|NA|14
ASSPRDALAGGELF
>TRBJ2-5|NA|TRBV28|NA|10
ASIGSQETQY
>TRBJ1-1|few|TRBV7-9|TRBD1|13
ASSAGQGLRTEAF
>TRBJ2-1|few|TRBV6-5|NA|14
ASSYSPLGSYNEQF
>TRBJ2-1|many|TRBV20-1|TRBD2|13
SATQLAGIPNEQF
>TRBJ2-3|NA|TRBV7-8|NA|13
ASTVSDPSTDTQY
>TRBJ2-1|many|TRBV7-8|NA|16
ASSLGRTFLPAYNEQF
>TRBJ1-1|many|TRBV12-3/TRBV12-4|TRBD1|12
ASSAPGGATEAF
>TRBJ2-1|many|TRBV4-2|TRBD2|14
ASSQPSGRFDNEQF
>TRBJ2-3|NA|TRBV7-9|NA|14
ASSLEDRRITDTQY
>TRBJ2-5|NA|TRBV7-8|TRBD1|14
ASSLSRTGIQETQY
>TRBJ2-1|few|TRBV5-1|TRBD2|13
ASSSWTSGRDEQF
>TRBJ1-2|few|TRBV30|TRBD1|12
AWSRTGVGYGYT
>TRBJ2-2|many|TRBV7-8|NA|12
ASSLVFGTGELF
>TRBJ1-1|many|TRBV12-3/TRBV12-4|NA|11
ASADDRDTEAF
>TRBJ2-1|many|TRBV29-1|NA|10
SVGTPYNEQF
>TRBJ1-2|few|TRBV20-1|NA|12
SARGGRQHYGYT
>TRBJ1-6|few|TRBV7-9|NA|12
ASSIGQINSPLH
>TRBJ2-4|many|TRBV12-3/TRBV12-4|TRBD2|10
ASSREGNIQY
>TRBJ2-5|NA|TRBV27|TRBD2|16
ASSGTGLAGGGPETQY